This T cell receptor beta chain derives from a study of T cells in Graves' hyperthyroidism and ophthalmopathy. The CDR3 runs to 16 residues. Germline values: CDR1 SGHTA, CDR2 FQGNSA. The junction had 12 bases not matched to a gene; V was cut back by 4 bases and J by 6 bases. This clonotype was observed many times. Amplification targeted TCR beta CDR3 regions from RNA transcripts. HTBI primers were employed in a first-round RT-PCR of the TCR CDR3. TCRdb re-analysed the multiplex PCR reads in MiXCR, keeping a single row per CDR3 protein. Of approximately 430,000 distinct CDR3 sequences listed, around 16% were seen once; the top ten hold over 12%.

The specimen was blood. The chain employs TRBV7-2 and TRBJ2-1, with 7 bases identical to TRBD2. This sequence was found in a woman between 18 and 30 years old with Graves' hyperthyroidism. CDR3 in amino acids: CASSSFGGIRINEQFF. The CDR3 DNA follows: TGTGCCAGCAGCTCGTTCGGGGGGATCAGGATCAATGAGCAGTTCTTC.